Listed below are T cell receptor beta chains from one sample, sequenced in a study of regulatory T cells in long-lasting Graves disease. TCRdb independently ran MiXCR on the multiplex PCR reads; one entry per CDR3 protein. There are 440,000 or so distinct CDR3 sequences in the sample; roughly 17% occur only once, and around a tenth lies in the top ten. This same sample was also part of a study on T cells in Graves' hyperthyroidism and ophthalmopathy.

Sequenced here: peripheral blood mononuclear cells (PBMCs), sampled at new diagnosis, from a patient treated with antithyroid drugs. The receptors here all came from a woman younger than 45 with Graves disease. Each CDR3 is given with its conserved first and last residue. D genes are given only for firm matches. Not every row has a clone size; where given, it reads once, few, many or a size class.

d_gene | len | abundance | j_gene | v_gene | CDR3nt | CDR3aa
- | 12 | many | TRBJ1-1 | TRBV6-5 | TGTGCCAGCAGTTACGGGAGAACTGAAGCTTTCTTT | CASSYGRTEAFF
- | 13 | many | TRBJ2-5 | TRBV20-1 | TGCAGTGCTAGAGATCTCTGGCCGGAGACCCAGTACTTC | CSARDLWPETQYF
TRBD1 | 15 | many | TRBJ2-1 | TRBV15 | TGTGCCACCAGCAGGCCGACAGGGGTCTCGAATGAGCAGTTCTTC | CATSRPTGVSNEQFF
TRBD1 | 14 | many | TRBJ2-1 | TRBV7-9 | TGTGCCAGCAGCTTAGGACAGGGGGCCGATGAGCAGTTCTTC | CASSLGQGADEQFF
TRBD2 | 18 | many | TRBJ2-7 | TRBV9 | TGTGCCAGCAGCGTAGAGGCACTAGCGGGAGGCATCACGGGAGAGCAGTACTTC | CASSVEALAGGITGEQYF
- | 15 | many | TRBJ2-1 | TRBV10-3 | TGTGCCATCACCGGGCCGGGCTCTCAGGGAAATGAGCAGTTCTTC | CAITGPGSQGNEQFF
- | 14 | many | TRBJ1-2 | TRBV27 | TGTGCCAGCAGTCGTAATGCGGGATGGGGGGGCTACACCTTC | CASSRNAGWGGYTF
- | 14 | - | TRBJ1-1 | TRBV19 | TGTGCCAGTAGTCTGCCTTCCCCCCTCACTGAAGCTTTCTTT | CASSLPSPLTEAFF
TRBD2 | 15 | - | TRBJ2-3 | TRBV7-9 | TGTGCCAGCCGCGGACTAGCGGGAACCACAGATACGCAGTGTTTT | CASRGLAGTTDTQCF
TRBD1 | 14 | many | TRBJ1-5 | TRBV20-1 | TGCAGTGCGAACAGGGGGCAGAGCAATCAGCCCCAGCATTTT | CSANRGQSNQPQHF
TRBD1 | 15 | few | TRBJ2-2 | TRBV6-6 | TGTGCCAGCAGTTACTCGGGACAGGGGTCCGGGGAGCTGTTTTTT | CASSYSGQGSGELFF
TRBD2 | 16 | few | TRBJ2-5 | TRBV20-1 | TGCAGTGCTAGAGACCCCCGGGGGAGCGGGAGGGAGACCCAGTACTTC | CSARDPRGSGRETQYF
TRBD2 | 15 | many | TRBJ2-7 | TRBV20-1 | TGCAGTGCTAGCGATCCGGGACTAGCGGGAGACGAGCAGTACTTC | CSASDPGLAGDEQYF
TRBD2 | 16 | - | TRBJ2-5 | TRBV6-1 | TGTGCCAGCAGTCAGACTAGCGGGAGGTACCAAGAGACCCAGTACTTC | CASSQTSGRYQETQYF
- | 15 | many | TRBJ2-4 | TRBV28 | TGTGCCAGCAGTGTAGTCCCGGGACCAAAAAACATTCAGTACTTC | CASSVVPGPKNIQYF
- | 15 | many | TRBJ2-7 | TRBV11-2 | TGTGCCAGCAGCCCCCAGTCTGGCGGTACCTACGAGCAGTACTTC | CASSPQSGGTYEQYF
- | 17 | few | TRBJ1-4 | TRBV5-5 | TGTGCCAGCAGCCTTACGACAACTAGAGCAACTAATGAAAAACTGTTTTTT | CASSLTTTRATNEKLFF
- | 12 | many | TRBJ1-6 | TRBV5-1 | TGCGCCAGCAGCTTGGAAGCTTCACCCCTCCACTTT | CASSLEASPLHF
- | 15 | - | TRBJ2-2 | TRBV19 | TGTGCCAGTAGTATCCAACAGGGCGTGACCGGGGAGCTGTTTTTT | CASSIQQGVTGELFF
TRBD1 | 14 | many | TRBJ2-1 | TRBV6-1 | TGTGCCAGCAGGGGGGACAGGGTCTACAATGAGCAGTTCTTC | CASRGDRVYNEQFF
- | 11 | many | TRBJ2-1 | TRBV27 | TGTGCCAGCAGTTTTGCAGATGAGCAGTTCTTC | CASSFADEQFF
TRBD2 | 14 | few | TRBJ2-7 | TRBV10-3 | TGTGCCATCAAAGCTAGCGGGAGTTCCTACGAGCAGTACTTC | CAIKASGSSYEQYF
- | 13 | - | TRBJ2-7 | TRBV19 | TGTGCCAGTAGTATGAGCCCGGGGTACGAGCAGTACTTC | CASSMSPGYEQYF
- | 19 | many | TRBJ2-3 | TRBV28 | TGTGCCAGCAGTTTACGTGCAGGGGAAGTTTCGTCTAGCACAGATACGCAGTATTTT | CASSLRAGEVSSSTDTQYF
- | 13 | many | TRBJ1-1 | TRBV28 | TGTGCCAGTCGGAGAGACATGAACACTGAAGCTTTCTTT | CASRRDMNTEAFF
- | 15 | many | TRBJ1-5 | TRBV7-2 | TGTGCCAGCAGCAAAGGGGGAATGAGCAATCAGCCCCAGCATTTT | CASSKGGMSNQPQHF
- | 17 | many | TRBJ2-2 | TRBV20-1 | TGCAGTGCTAGAGCCGACCTGTTCGCCGCGAACACCGGGGAGCTGTTTTTT | CSARADLFAANTGELFF
- | 14 | - | TRBJ1-5 | TRBV5-5 | TGTGCCAGCAGCCCCCTTGGAACCGATCAGCCCCAGCATTTT | CASSPLGTDQPQHF
- | 13 | few | TRBJ2-7 | TRBV11-2 | TGTGCCAGCAGCAACCCTCCGGGGTTCGAGCAGTACTTC | CASSNPPGFEQYF
- | 16 | many | TRBJ2-3 | TRBV7-9 | TGTGCCAGCAGCTTACTCGGACAGGACTACACAGATACGCAGTATTTT | CASSLLGQDYTDTQYF
TRBD2 | 16 | - | TRBJ2-7 | TRBV20-1 | TGCAGTGCTAGAGTAATTGATAGCGGGAGTCAATACGAGCAGTACTTC | CSARVIDSGSQYEQYF
TRBD2 | 13 | few | TRBJ2-1 | TRBV15 | TGTGCCACCAGAGCGACTAGCGGGAGTGAGCAGTTCTTC | CATRATSGSEQFF
TRBD1 | 15 | - | TRBJ2-5 | TRBV28 | TGTGCCAGCAGTCACCGGGACAGGGCCCCAGAGACCCAGTACTTC | CASSHRDRAPETQYF
- | 13 | once | TRBJ1-1 | TRBV7-2 | TGTGCCAGCAGCTTCACGGGAACGCGGGGAGCTTTCTTT | CASSFTGTRGAFF
- | 15 | many | TRBJ2-7 | TRBV3-1 | TGTGCCAGCAGCCCCCTAGGGCAAAACTCCTACGAGCAGTACTTC | CASSPLGQNSYEQYF
- | 15 | - | TRBJ2-5 | TRBV4-1 | TGCGCCAGCAGCTCCACTGAGGGGGGGCAAGAGACCCAGTACTTC | CASSSTEGGQETQYF
- | 14 | many | TRBJ2-7 | TRBV27 | TGCGCCAGCAGCTTGGGTGGGGCTACCTACGAGCAGTACTTC | CASSLGGATYEQYF
- | 15 | - | TRBJ1-1 | TRBV7-8 | TGTGCCAGCAGCCTTAGTCCACAGGGAGGTACTGAAGCTTTCTTT | CASSLSPQGGTEAFF
TRBD2 | 15 | few | TRBJ2-1 | TRBV27 | TGTGCCAGCAGTTTAGTAGCGGGAGGGCCCACTGAGCAGTTCTTC | CASSLVAGGPTEQFF
- | 12 | - | TRBJ2-2 | TRBV19 | TGTGCCACCCCTAGCTACACCGGGGAGCTGTTTTTT | CATPSYTGELFF
- | 17 | many | TRBJ2-3 | TRBV5-1 | TGCGCCAGCAGCTTGGAACTAGATACTTTTGGCACAGATACGCAGTATTTT | CASSLELDTFGTDTQYF
- | 12 | - | TRBJ2-7 | TRBV5-1 | TGCGCCAGCAGCGCGGACACCTACGAGCAGTACTTC | CASSADTYEQYF
- | 14 | many | TRBJ1-1 | TRBV19 | TGTGCCAGTAGTATAGTGGGAGGACGCACTGAAGCTTTCTTT | CASSIVGGRTEAFF
- | 15 | - | TRBJ2-1 | TRBV19 | TGTGCCTGCCAGGGAATTTCTAGCGTTTACAATGAGCAGTTCTTC | CACQGISSVYNEQFF
- | 16 | many | TRBJ1-1 | TRBV10-2 | TGCGCCAGCAGCACATCCTTGGGGGATGTGAACACTGAAGCTTTCTTT | CASSTSLGDVNTEAFF
- | 14 | - | TRBJ1-2 | TRBV28 | TGTGCCATCAGTTTCGACGGAGCTAACTATGGCTACACCTTC | CAISFDGANYGYTF
- | 16 | many | TRBJ2-5 | TRBV7-2 | TGTGCCAGCAGCTTGGATCGGGATCTGGTTCAAGAGACCCAGTACTTC | CASSLDRDLVQETQYF
TRBD1 | 14 | many | TRBJ2-7 | TRBV20-1 | TGCAGTGCTAGGCCGGGACAGCAAACCTACGAGCAGTACTTC | CSARPGQQTYEQYF
TRBD1 | 15 | few | TRBJ1-2 | TRBV2 | TGTGCCAGCAGTTTATCCGGGACAGGGGACTATGGCTACACCTTC | CASSLSGTGDYGYTF
TRBD2 | 16 | many | TRBJ2-1 | TRBV5-1 | TGCGCCAGCAGCCTGGGGGGACTAGGGTCGGGCAATGAGCAGTTCTTC | CASSLGGLGSGNEQFF
- | 18 | many | TRBJ1-1 | TRBV7-9 | TGTGCCAGCAGCTCCTCGGTACAGAACCTCAATATGAACACTGAAGCTTTCTTT | CASSSSVQNLNMNTEAFF
- | 14 | many | TRBJ1-1 | TRBV29-1 | TGCAGCGTCAAAGGGGGGCCCTGGAGCACTGAAGCTTTCTTT | CSVKGGPWSTEAFF
- | 17 | few | TRBJ2-2 | TRBV27 | TGTGCCAGCAGTTACTCGCCCGGACAAACGAACACCGGGGAGCTGTTTTTT | CASSYSPGQTNTGELFF
TRBD1 | 14 | many | TRBJ1-1 | TRBV4-3 | TGCGCCAGCAGCCAAGATGGGGCAGGGGGCGCGCCTTTATTT | CASSQDGAGGAPLF
TRBD1 | 14 | many | TRBJ1-2 | TRBV24-1 | TGTGCCACCCAACGGGCAGGGGGGTCGTATGGCTACACCTTC | CATQRAGGSYGYTF
- | 15 | - | TRBJ2-3 | TRBV20-1 | TGCAGTGCTAGAGCGCGATCCCCTTTCACAGATACGCAGTATTTT | CSARARSPFTDTQYF
- | 18 | - | TRBJ2-7 | TRBV15 | TGTGCCACCAGCCTAGATCCTCGATTGGGACAAACTACGATGGAGCAGTACTTC | CATSLDPRLGQTTMEQYF
- | 14 | few | TRBJ2-7 | TRBV10-2 | TGCGCCAGCAGCGACTGGGACGAAACCTACGAGCAGTACTTC | CASSDWDETYEQYF
TRBD1 | 13 | many | TRBJ1-5 | TRBV12-3/TRBV12-4 | TGTGCCAGCAGCGGACAGGAGGATCAGCCCCAGCATTTT | CASSGQEDQPQHF